The 25 T cell receptor beta chains given below trace back to one sample, sequenced in a study of OX40 agonist ivuxolimab in advanced cancers. Some clones are missing from TCRdb's copy, which holds only in-frame ones; the method was immunoSEQ multiplex PCR. The profile covers roughly 65,000 clones, with approximately 91% appearing a single time and 0.25% to 0.3% taken by the ten largest. The sequencing here drew on CD4+ or CD8+ T cells sorted from blood, taken in a trial of the OX40 agonist ivuxolimab. These receptors all stem from an adult with an advanced solid tumor such as melanoma, head and neck, liver or kidney cancer.

The chain links TRBV6-4 to TRBJ1-1; D might be TRBD1 (6 bases). This CDR3 comprises 14 residues. Between the trimmed V and J ends, which lost 2 bases and 1 base, there was a span of 8 bases. Germline-derived CDR1 and CDR2 are MRHNA and SNTAGT. The CDR3 reads CASSDTGRNTEAFF. The CDR3 bases are TGTGCCAGCAGTGACACAGGGAGGAACACTGAAGCTTTCTTT.

The chain uses TRBV5-1 and TRBJ2-2, with D unclear. Germline lookup yields CDR1 SGHRS and CDR2 YFSETQ. The CDR3 totals 15 residues. Trimming removed 0 bases at V and 0 bases at J, with 6 bases between. This CDR3 is CASSLGGSNTGELFF. The CDR3, as DNA: TGCGCCAGCAGCTTGGGTGGGTCGAACACCGGGGAGCTGTTTTTT.

The rearrangement joins TRBV19 to TRBJ2-1, with D perhaps TRBD2 (5 bases). CDR1 and CDR2 (germline): LNHDA, SQIVND (reference sequence). This CDR3 contains 16 residues. Trimming removed 6 bases at V and 0 bases at J, with 15 bases between. The CDR3 protein is CASRTRVEGSYNEQFF. DNA of the CDR3: TGTGCCAGTAGGACGAGGGTGGAAGGCTCCTACAATGAGCAGTTCTTC.

V gene TRBV5-1 combines with J gene TRBJ1-3; a weak D match, TRBD1 (6 bases). Germline V lookup: CDR1 SGHRS, CDR2 YFSETQ. This CDR3 is built from 16 residues. The V gene lost 1 base and the J gene lost 4 bases, with 15 bases spanning the gap. CDR3 loop: CASSLLAPGEGNTIYF. In DNA, the CDR3 is TGCGCCAGCAGCTTGCTTGCCCCAGGGGAAGGAAACACCATATATTTT. Supplemented by reference TRBV5-1 and TRBJ1-3, the full variable domain reads KAGVTQTPRYLIKTRGQQVTLSCSPISGHRSVSWYQQTPGQGLQFLFEYFSETQRNKGNFPGRFSGRQFSNSRSEMNVSTLELGDSALYLCASSLLAPGEGNTIYFGEGSWLTVV.

V usage is TRBV27 and J usage is TRBJ1-2, with 7 bases aligning to TRBD1. The CDR3 runs 13 residues. V gave up 5 bases and J gave up 4 bases; unmatched junction bases: 4. Germline assignment: CDR1 MNHEY and CDR2 SMNVEV (reference sequence). Here the CDR3 reads CASSQGVGYGYTF. The CDR3 nucleotides read TGTGCCAGCAGTCAGGGGGTCGGCTATGGCTACACCTTC.

A single count supports this clone. The chain couples TRBV10-2 to TRBJ2-7; tentative D call: TRBD1 (6 bases). Trimming shortened V by 7 bases and J by 3 bases, and 19 bases separated the two germline ends. The V gene's germline CDR1 is WSHSY and CDR2 SAAADI. The CDR3 totals 15 residues. The CDR3 DNA reads TGCGCCAGCACCGAATCAGGGGCCCCACACTACGAGCAGTACTTC. Residues: CASTESGAPHYEQYF.

V and J are TRBV12-5 and TRBJ1-5; D perhaps matches TRBD1 (5 bases). Trimming left V 3 bases short and J 0 bases short, with 21 bases between. This CDR3 is 19 amino acids long. Germline assignment: CDR1 LGHNT and CDR2 FRNRAP. CDR3 in amino acids: CASGFLPTPGHYSNQPQHF. CDR3 DNA sequence: TGTGCTAGTGGTTTTCTACCGACCCCCGGACATTATAGCAATCAGCCCCAGCATTTT.

J is TRBJ2-5 and V is TRBV29-1; 7 bases are a match to TRBD2. The junction had 10 bases not matched to a gene; V was cut back by 6 bases and J by 3 bases. The CDR3 length is 14 residues. CDR1 and CDR2 (germline): SQVTM, ANQGSEA. CDR3 in amino acids: CSVLVLAGEETQYF. The CDR3 bases are TGCAGCGTACTCGTCTTGGCGGGGGAAGAGACCCAGTACTTC. The variable domain in full, completed from reference TRBV29-1 and TRBJ2-5, reads SAVISQKPSRDICQRGTSLTIQCQVDSQVTMMFWYRQQPGQSLTLIATANQGSEATYESGFVIDKFPISRPNLTFSTLTVSNMSPEDSSIYLCSVLVLAGEETQYFGPGTRLLVL.

This chain uses TRBV6-5 with TRBJ1-2; no clear D gene. This CDR3 is built from 13 residues. The germline V and J ends were trimmed by 6 bases and 7 bases, with 15 bases remaining between them. The germline V gene encodes CDR1 MNHEY and CDR2 SVGAGI. In DNA, the CDR3 is TGTGCCAGCAGCGCCGAGGCTCGGGGTGGCTACACCTTC. Residues: CASSAEARGGYTF.

This chain uses TRBV11-2 with TRBJ2-3; 11 bases are a match to TRBD2. The CDR3 loop spans 17 amino acids. The ends lost 3 bases at V and 3 bases at J; junction bases unmatched: 8. CDR1 is SGHAT and CDR2 is FQNNGV in the germline V gene. The CDR3 here is CASSFSGRAEGTDTQYF. The CDR3 DNA follows: TGTGCCAGCAGCTTTAGCGGGAGGGCCGAGGGTACAGATACGCAGTATTTT.

The V gene is TRBV5-1, the J gene TRBJ2-3; 13 positions match TRBD2. The CDR3 sequence is 19 residues long. Trimming cost V 4 bases and J 2 bases; bases outside gene matches: 13. Germline V gene data show CDR1 as SGHRS and CDR2 as YFSETQ. The CDR3 loop reads CASSQTGTSGIRSTDTQYF. The CDR3 nucleotides are TGCGCCAGCAGCCAAACCGGGACTAGCGGGATACGGTCCACAGATACGCAGTATTTT. The full variable domain, its missing parts supplied by reference TRBV5-1 and TRBJ2-3, is KAGVTQTPRYLIKTRGQQVTLSCSPISGHRSVSWYQQTPGQGLQFLFEYFSETQRNKGNFPGRFSGRQFSNSRSEMNVSTLELGDSALYLCASSQTGTSGIRSTDTQYFGPGTRLTVL.

This chain connects TRBV10-1 to TRBJ1-6, with D unresolved. The germline gives CDR1 WNHNN, CDR2 SYGVQD (reference sequence). Trimming stripped 10 bases from V and 7 bases from J, with 5 bases between. The CDR3 has 10 amino acids. CDR3 nucleotide sequence: TGCGCCACCTTGAATTCACCCCTCCACTTT. Translation: CATLNSPLHF.

The table lists this clone with a few counts. This chain joins TRBV5-1 and TRBJ1-3, with D hard to call. V was clipped by 2 bases and J by 0 bases, with 12 bases between them. The CDR3 sequence is 16 residues long. CDR1 is SGHRS and CDR2 is YFSETQ in the germline V gene. CDR3 DNA: TGCGCCAGCAGCTTAGACCCTTCCAGCTCTGGAAACACCATATATTTT. Its protein is CASSLDPSSSGNTIYF.

The chain has TRBV2 and TRBJ2-7; TRBD2 matches at 8 bases. Germline loops: CDR1 SNHLY, CDR2 FYNNEI. The ends lost 7 bases at V and 1 base at J; junction bases unmatched: 12. This CDR3 comprises 16 residues. The CDR3 coding sequence is TGTGCCAGCACCTTCCTCGGGACTAGAGGATCCTACGAGCAGTACTTC. This translates into CASTFLGTRGSYEQYF.

V and J are TRBV30 and TRBJ2-7; D might be TRBD2 (5 bases). Trimming stripped 3 bases from V and 2 bases from J, with 11 bases between. The CDR3 contains 13 residues. In germline, CDR1 is GTSNPN, CDR2 SVGIG (reference sequence). The CDR3 spells CAWRPPGTYEQYF. CDR3 DNA: TGTGCCTGGAGGCCTCCGGGGACCTACGAGCAGTACTTC.

This sequence joins TRBV28 and TRBJ2-3; possibly TRBD2 for D (5 bases). V lost 11 bases and J 2 bases, leaving 17 bases between the germline ends. This CDR3 comprises 14 residues. From germline, CDR1 is MDHEN and CDR2 SYDVKM. The chain's CDR3 is CAGIKGDFTDTQYF. The CDR3 coding sequence is TGTGCCGGCATAAAGGGAGACTTCACAGATACGCAGTATTTT.

The V and J genes are TRBV19 and TRBJ1-1; D unclear. V shed 3 bases and J shed 1 base, with 9 bases lying between them. The V gene's germline CDR1 is LNHDA and CDR2 SQIVND (reference sequence). This CDR3 region has 14 residues. CDR3: CASSMVGRNTEAFF. CDR3 bases: TGTGCCAGTAGTATGGTGGGGAGGAACACTGAAGCTTTCTTT.

The chain is built from TRBV28 and TRBJ1-1; D is ambiguous. This CDR3 is 15 amino acids long. Germline V gene lookup returns CDR1 MDHEN and CDR2 SYDVKM. V shed 5 bases and J shed 0 bases, with 13 bases lying between them. CDR3 region: CASSNPEKLNTEAFF. The CDR3 DNA is TGTGCCAGCAGTAACCCCGAAAAACTGAACACTGAAGCTTTCTTT.

The chain joins TRBV19 to TRBJ1-3, with D perhaps TRBD1 (5 bases). CDR3 length: 17 residues. V was clipped by 4 bases and J by 4 bases, with 20 bases between them. Germline-derived CDR1 and CDR2 are LNHDA and SQIVND (reference sequence). CDR3 bases: TGTGCCAGTAGTAAGCCAGCGCAGGGACTCGCCGGAAACACCATATATTTT. As protein: CASSKPAQGLAGNTIYF. The variable domain in full, with the rest retrieved from reference TRBV19 and TRBJ1-3, is DGGITQSPKYLFRKEGQNVTLSCEQNLNHDAMYWYRQDPGQGLRLIYYSQIVNDFQKGDIAEGYSVSREKKESFPLTVTSAQKNPTAFYLCASSKPAQGLAGNTIYFGEGSWLTVV.

V is TRBV5-8 and J is TRBJ1-5; D perhaps matches TRBD1 (6 bases). Trimming stripped 3 bases from V and 9 bases from J, with 16 bases between. The CDR3 has 14 residues. Germline V gene data show CDR1 as SGHTS and CDR2 as YDEGEE. The CDR3 sequence is CASSSGRDIGPQHF. The CDR3 DNA is TGTGCCAGCAGCTCGGGACGGGACATAGGGCCCCAGCATTTT. Full variable domain (remainder filled in from reference TRBV5-8 and TRBJ1-5): EAGVTQSPTHLIKTRGQQATLRCSPISGHTSVYWYQQALGLGLQFLLWYDEGEERNRGNFPPRFSGRQFPNYSSELNVNALELEDSALYLCASSSGRDIGPQHFGDGTRLSIL.

V gene TRBV27 combines with J gene TRBJ1-2, with 9 positions matching TRBD1. CDR1 and CDR2 (germline): MNHEY, SMNVEV (reference sequence). This CDR3 region has 15 residues. The J segment lost 5 bases and the V segment lost 5 bases, leaving 9 bases of the junction unmatched. The CDR3 DNA follows: TGTGCCAGCAGTAGGTCGACAGGGGGGAATTATGGCTACACCTTC. It translates to CASSRSTGGNYGYTF.

The sample holds one count of this clone. The V call is TRBV7-2, the J call TRBJ1-2; 9 bases align to TRBD1. The CDR3 length is 14 residues. Germline V gives CDR1 SGHTA, CDR2 FQGNSA. The junction had 4 bases not matched to a gene; V was cut back by 4 bases and J by 4 bases. The CDR3 coding sequence is TGTGCCAGCAGCTCAACAGGGGGCGGCTATGGCTACACCTTC. It codes for CASSSTGGGYGYTF.

The chain carries TRBV5-1 and TRBJ2-1, with TRBD2 identical over 12 bases. The J segment lost 4 bases and the V segment lost 0 bases, leaving 11 bases of the junction unmatched. This CDR3 has 19 amino acids. CDR1 is SGHRS and CDR2 is YFSETQ in the germline V gene. The CDR3 sequence: CASSLVFQLAGGPYNEQFF. CDR3 in DNA: TGCGCCAGCAGCTTGGTTTTCCAACTAGCGGGAGGCCCATACAATGAGCAGTTCTTC. Together with reference TRBV5-1 and TRBJ2-1, the CDR3 gives the full variable domain: KAGVTQTPRYLIKTRGQQVTLSCSPISGHRSVSWYQQTPGQGLQFLFEYFSETQRNKGNFPGRFSGRQFSNSRSEMNVSTLELGDSALYLCASSLVFQLAGGPYNEQFFGPGTRLTVL.

This clone was picked up a small number of times. The rearrangement uses TRBV15 and TRBJ2-7, with TRBD2 matching 11 bases. Germline loops: CDR1 LNHNV, CDR2 YYDKDF (reference sequence). V lost 5 bases, J lost 7 bases, and 7 bases stayed unmatched. The CDR3 has 14 residues. The CDR3 spells CATSSGLAGGEQYF. The CDR3 nucleotides read TGTGCCACCAGCTCAGGGCTAGCGGGAGGTGAGCAGTACTTC.

The chain recombines TRBV2 with TRBJ1-2, with 12 bases aligning to TRBD1. CDR1 and CDR2 (germline): SNHLY, FYNNEI. V shed 9 bases, J shed 4 bases, and the junction held 9 bases outside the gene matches. There are 15 residues in the CDR3. CDR3 DNA: TGTGCCAGTGCCCTCGGGACAGGGGGCAGCTATGGCTACACCTTC. Protein product: CASALGTGGSYGYTF. The variable domain in full, completed from reference TRBV2 and TRBJ1-2, reads EPEVTQTPSHQVTQMGQEVILRCVPISNHLYFYWYRQILGQKVEFLVSFYNNEISEKSEIFDDQFSVERPDGSNFTLKIRSTKLEDSAMYFCASALGTGGSYGYTFGSGTRLTVV.